This T cell receptor beta chain came from a study of blood T cell repertoires in COVID-19. Turning to the study itself: Acute and convalescent COVID-19 samples came from the United States, Italy and Spain. T cells, B-cell-depleted T cells, or PBMCs supplied cDNA or gDNA.

V dropped 1 base and J dropped 5; count of bases not matched to a gene: 3. The V gene's germline CDR1 is SGHTA and CDR2 FQGNSA. CDR3 length: 15 residues. Methods used by the authors: Estimates of nucleated cell counts were drawn from the amplification of reference gene primers. Repertoires were generated with immunoSEQ multiplex PCR, while TCRdb's copy carries only in-frame clones and drops some. The DNA was the basis for D and trimming; V, J and clone size are from that table. The table lists just under 350,000 clones, 90% to 95% of them singletons. The sequence was obtained from a woman under 30 who had recovered from COVID-19. The chain is built from TRBV7-2 and TRBJ2-1; 9 positions match TRBD2. The material sequenced was peripheral blood. The CDR3 spells CASSLVASGNNEQFF. CDR3 DNA sequence: TGTGCCAGCAGCTTAGTGGCTAGCGGGAACAATGAGCAGTTCTTC.